The 22 T cell receptor beta chains in this list originate from one sample, sequenced in a study of blood T cell repertoires in COVID-19 (dated by TCRdb to 2019 to 2021). Library generation was performed with the immunoSEQ multiplex PCR assay. TCRdb holds this immuneACCESS table with in-frame rearrangements only. Some clones are missing; in checked studies, unresolved V genes explain under half, and the rest has no known cause. The sample includes hundreds of thousands of clones, with about 82% observed a single time. The ten top clones hold 8.5% to 9.5% of the sample. The sample comprised PBMCs or T cells enriched from blood (not recorded which). All receptors derive from a woman between 50 and 59 years old with acute COVID-19.

This chain uses TRBV2 with TRBJ1-4, with D maybe TRBD1 (5 bases). This CDR3 is 12 amino acids long. Trimming took off 7 bases at V and 8 bases at J, with 11 bases between the two ends. Germline V gene data show CDR1 as SNHLY and CDR2 as FYNNEI. The CDR3 loop reads CASNPRGEKLFF. The CDR3 coding sequence is TGTGCCAGCAATCCTCGGGGGGAAAAACTGTTTTTT.

This chain links TRBV19 with TRBJ1-2; D might be TRBD1 (5 bases). The V gene lost 5 bases and the J gene lost 2 bases, with 9 bases spanning the gap. Looked up from germline, CDR1 is LNHDA and CDR2 is SQIVND (reference sequence). The CDR3 length is 13 residues. The CDR3 nucleotides are TGTGCCAGTAGTGCAGGGTTCAACTATGGCTACACCTTC. It specifies CASSAGFNYGYTF.

The chain links TRBV10-3 to TRBJ2-1, with TRBD2 matching over 9 bases. The CDR3 is made up of 16 amino acids. V lost 4 bases and J lost 8; bases outside the gene matches: 12. Looked up from germline, CDR1 is ENHRY and CDR2 is SYGVKD. CDR3 coding DNA: TGTGCCATCAGTGGGGATGAGTCTAGCGGGGTGGATGAGCAGTTCTTC. This sequence encodes CAISGDESSGVDEQFF.

The V and J genes are TRBV6-2 or TRBV6-3 and TRBJ2-1, with 10 positions matching TRBD2. Per the germline V gene, CDR1 is MNHEY and CDR2 is SVGEGT. J was trimmed by 0 bases and V by 2 bases; bases with no gene match: 16. The CDR3 is 21 residues long. Here the CDR3 reads CASSYRRAGGHKRSSYNEQFF. CDR3 DNA sequence: TGTGCCAGCAGTTACCGAAGAGCGGGGGGGCATAAAAGAAGCTCCTACAATGAGCAGTTCTTC.

The chain recombines TRBV5-1 with TRBJ1-4; D gene ambiguous. Trimming stripped 0 bases from V and 6 bases from J, with 12 bases between. The CDR3 runs to 15 residues. CDR1 and CDR2 (germline): SGHRS, YFSETQ. In nucleotides, the CDR3 is TGCGCCAGCAGCTTGGCCCGTCGAGCGGATGAAAAACTGTTTTTT. It translates to CASSLARRADEKLFF. Using reference TRBV5-1 and TRBJ1-4 for the parts outside the CDR3, the full variable domain is KAGVTQTPRYLIKTRGQQVTLSCSPISGHRSVSWYQQTPGQGLQFLFEYFSETQRNKGNFPGRFSGRQFSNSRSEMNVSTLELGDSALYLCASSLARRADEKLFFGSGTQLSVL.

The J gene is TRBJ1-1, the V gene TRBV7-2; D remains ambiguous. Germline CDR1 and CDR2: SGHTA and FQGNSA. Trimming pared 1 base from V and 4 bases from J, leaving 7 bases between. The CDR3 runs to 13 residues. This CDR3 reads CASSLERSTEAFF. The CDR3 coding sequence is TGTGCCAGCAGCTTAGAACGGAGCACTGAAGCTTTCTTT.

The rearrangement links TRBV19 to TRBJ1-6; TRBD1 is a possible D gene (6 bases). There are 18 residues in the CDR3. V shed 5 bases and J shed 7 bases, with 24 bases lying between them. The germline CDR1 and CDR2 sequences are LNHDA and SQIVND (reference sequence). The CDR3 DNA follows: TGTGCCAGTAGTGCCGGGGGGCCAGGGAAATTGGGGAATTCACCCCTCCACTTT. Protein product: CASSAGGPGKLGNSPLHF. The variable domain in full, with the rest retrieved from reference TRBV19 and TRBJ1-6, is DGGITQSPKYLFRKEGQNVTLSCEQNLNHDAMYWYRQDPGQGLRLIYYSQIVNDFQKGDIAEGYSVSREKKESFPLTVTSAQKNPTAFYLCASSAGGPGKLGNSPLHFGNGTRLTVT.

The CDR3 DNA is TGCAGTGCTACAGCTCCGGGTGAGCAGTTCTTC. Translated: CSATAPGEQFF. The V call is TRBV20-1, the J call TRBJ2-1; D unresolved. V was clipped by 4 bases and J by 9 bases, with 10 bases between them. Germline V lookup: CDR1 DFQATT, CDR2 SNEGSKA (reference sequence). The CDR3 consists of 11 residues.

The chain is built from TRBV7-2 and TRBJ1-2; 7 nucleotides agree with TRBD1. V lost 6 bases and J lost 8; bases outside the gene matches: 15. The CDR3 extends over 15 amino acids. The germline V gene encodes CDR1 SGHTA and CDR2 FQGNSA. CDR3 protein: CASRQTTGWKQGYTF. For the CDR3, the DNA is TGTGCCAGCAGACAAACGACAGGGTGGAAGCAGGGCTACACCTTC.

As concerns this clone: At the DNA level, this CDR3 is encoded by other sequences in the same sample as well. J is TRBJ1-5 and V is TRBV19; D may be TRBD1 (5 bases). CDR1 LNHDA and CDR2 SQIVND come from the germline V gene (reference sequence). The CDR3 has 14 amino acids. V was cut by 1 base and J by 3 bases, with 7 bases left in between. The chain's CDR3 is CASSIGQNNQPQHF. The CDR3, as DNA: TGTGCCAGTAGTATAGGACAGAACAATCAGCCCCAGCATTTT.

This clone showed up many times. The V call is TRBV19, the J call TRBJ2-2; 7 bases line up with TRBD2. Germline V lookup: CDR1 LNHDA, CDR2 SQIVND (reference sequence). J lost 5 bases, V lost 3 bases, and 6 bases had no gene match. The CDR3 totals 15 residues. The DNA of the CDR3 is TGTGCCAGTAGTATGCGGGGGTTCAAGACCGGGGAGCTGTTTTTT. This sequence encodes CASSMRGFKTGELFF. Complete variable domain (other parts from reference TRBV19 and TRBJ2-2): DGGITQSPKYLFRKEGQNVTLSCEQNLNHDAMYWYRQDPGQGLRLIYYSQIVNDFQKGDIAEGYSVSREKKESFPLTVTSAQKNPTAFYLCASSMRGFKTGELFFGEGSRLTVL.

The chain has TRBV7-3 and TRBJ1-1; no clear D gene. CDR3 length: 13 residues. Germline CDR1 and CDR2: SGHTA and FQGTGA. V lost 3 bases and J lost 1, with 6 bases in between. CDR3 DNA: TGTGCCAGCAGCTTTAGTCAGAACACTGAAGCTTTCTTT. Translated: CASSFSQNTEAFF.

The CDR3 protein is CASSYFGQDINEKLFF. The DNA of the CDR3 is TGTGCCAGCAGTTATTTTGGGCAGGACATTAATGAAAAACTGTTTTTT. V usage is TRBV6-5 and J usage is TRBJ1-4; perhaps TRBD1 as D (5 bases). Germline values: CDR1 MNHEY, CDR2 SVGAGI. Trimming stripped 3 bases from V and 4 bases from J, with 15 bases between. This CDR3 spans 16 amino acids.

This chain uses TRBV18 with TRBJ1-2; D might be TRBD1 (6 bases). The germline V and J ends were trimmed by 4 bases and 4 bases, with 22 bases remaining between them. Germline CDR1 KGHSH, CDR2 LQKENI. The CDR3 runs to 17 residues. Here the CDR3 DNA reads TGTGCCAGCTCACTTACATCTCCCCGGGACACCCTCTATGGCTACACCTTC. Translation: CASSLTSPRDTLYGYTF.

This rearrangement joins TRBV5-6 to TRBJ1-2, with D unclear. The germline V and J ends were trimmed by 4 bases and 4 bases, with 23 bases remaining between them. This CDR3 spans 17 amino acids. Germline CDR1 and CDR2: SGHDT and YYEEEE. The CDR3 here is CASSPLESDRLLYGYTF. CDR3 DNA: TGTGCCAGCAGCCCCCTAGAGAGCGATAGACTCCTCTATGGCTACACCTTC.

In this sample, this clone turned up once. The genes are TRBV10-3 and TRBJ1-1; tentative D call: TRBD1 (6 bases). The CDR3 sequence is 12 residues long. With 7 bases removed from V and 8 bases from J, the gap between germline ends came to 14 bases. CDR1 is ENHRY and CDR2 is SYGVKD in the germline V gene. In DNA, the CDR3 is TGTGCCATCACCCCAGGGGAGGGCGAAGCTTTCTTT. The encoded protein is CAITPGEGEAFF.

The V and J genes are TRBV30 and TRBJ1-5; 8 nucleotides match TRBD1. V lost 0 bases, J lost 5 bases, and 6 bases stayed unmatched. The germline CDR1 and CDR2 sequences are GTSNPN and SVGIG (reference sequence). The CDR3 sequence is 15 residues long. CDR3 nucleotide sequence: TGTGCCTGGAGTGTTCGGACAGGGAGGGATCAGCCCCAGCATTTT. Protein product: CAWSVRTGRDQPQHF. The full variable domain, completed using reference TRBV30 and TRBJ1-5, is SQTIHQWPATLVQPVGSPLSLECTVEGTSNPNLYWYRQAAGRGLQLLFYSVGIGQISSEVPQNLSASRPQDRQFILSSKKLLLSDSGFYLCAWSVRTGRDQPQHFGDGTRLSIL.

The gene calls are TRBV19 and TRBJ1-5, with TRBD1 identical over 9 bases. This CDR3 contains 16 residues. Germline loops: CDR1 LNHDA, CDR2 SQIVND (reference sequence). Germline trimming cut 5 bases from V and 4 bases from J; bases unmatched to any gene: 9. CDR3 bases: TGTGCCAGTAGTCCCAAGAGGGGACAGGGTAATCAGCCCCAGCATTTT. It is translated as CASSPKRGQGNQPQHF.

The rearrangement uses TRBV14 and TRBJ1-2; tentative D call: TRBD1 (6 bases). Germline V gene lookup returns CDR1 SGHDN and CDR2 FVKESK. The CDR3 is 14 amino acids. Trimming stripped 1 base from V and 0 bases from J, with 6 bases between. CDR3 sequence: CASSQGTANYGYTF. DNA for the CDR3: TGTGCCAGCAGCCAAGGGACAGCTAACTATGGCTACACCTTC.

The chain recombines TRBV2 with TRBJ2-1, with TRBD2 identical over 11 bases. Germline loops: CDR1 SNHLY, CDR2 FYNNEI. This CDR3 is 13 amino acids long. The V gene end was trimmed by 3 bases and the J gene end by 14 bases; junction bases not matched to a gene: 6. In nucleotides, the CDR3 is TGTGCCAGCAGTGACCGGGGACTAGCGGACAAGTTCTTC. It yields the protein CASSDRGLADKFF.

The chain joins TRBV7-2 to TRBJ2-7; maybe TRBD1 (6 bases). V lost 5 bases and J lost 3, with 11 bases in between. The CDR3 extends over 13 amino acids. Germline-derived CDR1 and CDR2 are SGHTA and FQGNSA. CDR3 in DNA: TGTGCCAGCAGCATACCACAGGGCTACGAGCAGTACTTC. It codes for CASSIPQGYEQYF.

The CDR3 DNA reads as TGTGCCAGTAGACAGGGGGCGAGGACTGAAGCTTTCTTT. It translates to CASRQGARTEAFF. The chain is built from TRBV19 and TRBJ1-1, with TRBD1 identical over 9 bases. The germline V gene encodes CDR1 LNHDA and CDR2 SQIVND (reference sequence). Trimming at V came to 6 bases and at J to 5 bases, leaving 4 bases not matched to a gene. The CDR3 length is 13 residues.